This TCR beta chain was documented in a study of T-cell reconstitution after alpha-beta-depleted transplantation in children. Unique molecular identifiers tagged the TCRbeta library. In TCRdb, the PCR reads were re-called with MiXCR into one record per CDR3 protein. The sample consists of approximately 630,000 distinct CDR3 sequences, around 14% of them appearing once. This receptor was identified in a girl aged 2-10 years with congenital amegakaryocytic thrombocytopenia, due to receive a stem cell transplant. This specimen consisted of PBMCs, obtained before TCRalphabeta/CD19-depleted stem cell transplant.

The chain's CDR3 is CASSRGGTAYEQYF. The CDR3 region has the DNA TGCGCCAGCAGCCGCGGTGGGACGGCTTACGAGCAGTACTTC. V usage is TRBV4-1 and J usage is TRBJ2-7, with D perhaps being TRBD1 or TRBD2 (5 bases each). The ends were cut back, 4 bases at V and 4 bases at J, with 14 bases in the middle. The CDR3 consists of 14 residues. Germline V gives CDR1 MGHRA, CDR2 YSYEKL.